The 30 T cell receptor beta chains in this list originate from one sample, sequenced in a study of post-analysis software for immune sequencing data. Study findings and constraints: Included in a set of 5 or 6 TRBV segments more frequent in patients than controls were TRBV5-6, TRBV5-1 and TRBV20-1.

Incorporated into the TCR beta cDNA libraries were unique molecular identifiers, which served to reduce PCR and sequencing biases. TCRdb re-called the PCR reads through MiXCR, storing one row per CDR3 protein. The sample holds roughly 800,000 distinct CDR3 sequences, approximately 44% seen once. No antigen has been identified for these receptors. The sequencing sample was made of blood. The receptors stem from a girl between 10 and 17 years old with multiple sclerosis.

CDR3 DNA: TGTGCCAGCAGCCAATCGACAGGGGTTGGAGAGACCCAGTACTTC. It is translated as CASSQSTGVGETQYF. V usage is TRBV7-3 and J usage is TRBJ2-5, with TRBD1 identical over 8 bases. The trim removed 5 bases at V and 4 bases at J, leaving 9 bases unmatched. Germline V CDR1 and CDR2: SGHTA, FQGTGA. The CDR3 length is 15 residues.

This chain connects TRBV6-5 to TRBJ1-1; D call uncertain. The CDR3 is made up of 14 amino acids. Germline CDR1 MNHEY, CDR2 SVGAGI. V lost 6 bases and J lost 2, with 13 bases in between. The CDR3 loop reads CASRIKGGNTEAFF. CDR3 DNA sequence: TGTGCCAGCAGGATCAAAGGTGGAAACACTGAAGCTTTCTTT.

This chain uses TRBV27 with TRBJ2-1; D may be TRBD2 (6 bases). The CDR3 runs to 16 residues. The germline V gene encodes CDR1 MNHEY and CDR2 SMNVEV (reference sequence). Trimming cost V 4 bases and J 4 bases, with 17 bases left between them. CDR3 coding DNA: TGTGCCAGCAGTTCGCGGCGGCTTGGAGGGTACAATGAGCAGTTCTTC. It is translated as CASSSRRLGGYNEQFF.

The chain links TRBV12-3 or TRBV12-4 to TRBJ2-3; D remains ambiguous. This CDR3 comprises 12 residues. V was clipped by 2 bases and J by 4 bases, with 4 bases between them. The CDR3: CASSLSADTQYF. In nucleotides, the CDR3 is TGTGCCAGCAGTTTAAGCGCAGATACGCAGTATTTT.

This clonotype was found a few times. The chain uses TRBV27 and TRBJ2-3; 9 positions match TRBD1. This CDR3 region has 19 residues. J was trimmed by 1 base and V by 6 bases; bases with no gene match: 17. Looked up from germline, CDR1 is MNHEY and CDR2 is SMNVEV (reference sequence). The CDR3 DNA reads TGTGCCAGCAGACAGCCCGGGACAGGGCTAGCCCGGGGCACAGATACGCAGTATTTT. This codes for CASRQPGTGLARGTDTQYF.

A note on this clonotype: Germline is not matched at one junction end, which may reflect a read error. The chain is built from TRBV29-1 and TRBJ2-7; a weak D match, TRBD1 (5 bases). The germline gives CDR1 SQVTM, CDR2 ANQGSEA. This CDR3 has 13 residues. CDR3 in DNA: TGCGGCGTTGGACATCACAGCTCCTACGAGCAGTACTTC. As protein: CGVGHHSSYEQYF.

This clonotype has only a few counts. The chain recombines TRBV12-3 or TRBV12-4 with TRBJ1-1; the D is unclear. The V gene lost 6 bases and the J gene lost 3 bases, with 11 bases spanning the gap. This CDR3 is 13 amino acids long. The CDR3 nucleotides read TGTGCCAGCAGCCCTCAGTATCACACTGAAGCTTTCTTT. It codes for CASSPQYHTEAFF.

This clonotype was recorded a few times. This chain connects TRBV20-1 to TRBJ2-5; possible D gene TRBD1, 6 bases. The CDR3 is 14 amino acids. V gave up 5 bases and J gave up 3 bases, with 16 bases separating them. Germline CDR1 reads DFQATT; CDR2 reads SNEGSKA (reference sequence). The CDR3 nucleotides read TGCAGTGCTGTTAGGGACACCGGGGAAGAGACCCAGTACTTC. Translated, it gives CSAVRDTGEETQYF.

This clonotype appeared a single time. The chain is built from TRBV11-2 and TRBJ2-3; no definite D call. V was pared by 5 bases and J by 0 bases, with 9 bases between. Germline-derived CDR1 and CDR2 are SGHAT and FQNNGV. The CDR3 has 14 residues. The CDR3 coding sequence is TGTGCCAGCAGCCGAACTCAGAGCACAGATACGCAGTATTTT. This gives the protein CASSRTQSTDTQYF.

Concerning this clonotype itself: Since the CDR3 does not end with the conserved phenylalanine or tryptophan, this likely comes from a read error. The V gene is TRBV6-1, the J gene TRBJ1-2, with TRBD1 matching over 8 bases. This CDR3 has 15 amino acids. With V trimmed by 6 bases and J by 4 bases, 10 bases remained unmatched. In germline, CDR1 is MNHNS, CDR2 SASEGT. CDR3 bases: TGTGCCAGCAGGAAGGCAGGGGGCAAGGGCTATGGCTACACCTTA. Translation gives CASRKAGGKGYGYTL.

J is TRBJ1-5 and V is TRBV7-9, with a possible D match to TRBD1 (6 bases). Trimming stripped 3 bases from V and 2 bases from J, with 14 bases between. This CDR3 comprises 16 residues. Per the germline V gene, CDR1 is SEHNR and CDR2 is FQNEAQ (reference sequence). The CDR3 reads CASSLTIAGGNQPQHF. For the CDR3, the DNA is TGTGCCAGCAGCTTGACGATCGCAGGGGGCAATCAGCCCCAGCATTTT. Using reference TRBV7-9 and TRBJ1-5 for the parts outside the CDR3, the full variable domain is DTGVSQNPRHKITKRGQNVTFRCDPISEHNRLYWYRQTLGQGPEFLTYFQNEAQLEKSRLLSDRFSAERPKGSFSTLEIQRTEQGDSAMYLCASSLTIAGGNQPQHFGDGTRLSIL.

This clonotype was seen once. The gene calls are TRBV5-1 and TRBJ1-1; D remains unclear. The CDR3 runs 15 residues. V was trimmed by 1 base and J by 0 bases, leaving 10 bases between them. The V gene's germline CDR1 is SGHRS and CDR2 YFSETQ. The CDR3 loop is CASSLRAELNTEAFF. In DNA form, the CDR3 reads TGCGCCAGCAGCTTGAGGGCAGAATTGAACACTGAAGCTTTCTTT.

This clonotype is a singleton in its sample. The J gene is TRBJ2-5, the V gene TRBV28; TRBD1 agrees at 10 bases. Germline loops: CDR1 MDHEN, CDR2 SYDVKM. The V and J ends lost 5 bases and 3 bases, in that order; junction bases with no gene match: 12. CDR3 length: 17 residues. In DNA form, the CDR3 reads TGTGCCAGCAGTCCTCCGGGACAGGGGTCGATGGAAGAGACCCAGTACTTC. It encodes CASSPPGQGSMEETQYF.

J is TRBJ1-1 and V is TRBV21-1; TRBD1 was called by the table and not checked on the DNA. TRBV21-1 is a pseudogene locus. The CDR3 sequence is 19 residues long. CDR3 protein: CASSKDSAPGQGENTEAFF. CDR3 sequence (DNA): TGTGCCAGCAGCAAAGACTCGGCGCCGGGACAGGGGGAGAACACTGAAGCTTTCTTT.

This clonotype occurred a few times. The CDR3 DNA reads TGCAGTGGCGGCGGGGCGTACAATGAGCAGTTCTTC. It is translated as CSGGGAYNEQFF. This chain links TRBV20-1 with TRBJ2-1; D is possibly TRBD2 (6 bases). Trimming stripped 7 bases from V and 4 bases from J, with 11 bases between. CDR1 and CDR2 (germline): DFQATT, SNEGSKA (reference sequence). This CDR3 has 12 residues.

This sequence joins TRBV19 and TRBJ1-2; D possibly corresponds to TRBD1 (5 bases). V lost 3 bases, J lost 2 bases, and 16 bases lay in between. Germline-derived CDR1 and CDR2 are LNHDA and SQIVND (reference sequence). The CDR3 is made up of 16 amino acids. The CDR3 DNA sequence: TGTGCCAGTAGTATTTTCGGGCAGGGCACCAACTATGGCTACACCTTC. Its protein is CASSIFGQGTNYGYTF.

There are many counts of this clonotype. One end of the junction does not line up with germline, which may come from a read error. This chain uses TRBV7-7 with TRBJ2-5; D call uncertain. There are 13 residues in the CDR3. CDR1 is SSHAT, CDR2 FNYEAQ, per germline (reference sequence). CDR3 sequence reads: CASSLGLRETQYF. The DNA of the CDR3 is TGTGCTAGCAGCTTAGGCCTTCGGGAGACCCAGTACTTC.

The rearrangement joins TRBV7-9 to TRBJ1-2; D possibly corresponds to TRBD1 (6 bases). The V and J ends lost 5 bases and 3 bases respectively, with 25 bases between them. The germline V gene has CDR1 SEHNR and CDR2 FQNEAQ (reference sequence). The CDR3 consists of 18 residues. The CDR3 DNA follows: TGTGCCAGCAGCGGGCCCCGGGGGGGCCCCAGACTCGACTATGGCTACACCTTC. It codes for CASSGPRGGPRLDYGYTF.

This clonotype has more than one count but fewer than ten. The chain couples TRBV6-1 to TRBJ1-2; weak D call: TRBD1 (6 bases). The germline V and J ends were trimmed by 6 bases and 5 bases, with 28 bases remaining between them. CDR1 is MNHNS and CDR2 is SASEGT in the germline V gene. CDR3 size: 18 residues. CDR3 amino acids: CASRATNLRGAGGYGYTF. CDR3 sequence (DNA): TGTGCCAGCAGGGCCACCAATTTGAGGGGGGCCGGTGGGTATGGCTACACCTTC.

The gene calls are TRBV7-3 and TRBJ1-1, with D possibly TRBD1 on 5 matching bases. The ends were cut back, 3 bases at V and 1 base at J, with 21 bases in the middle. Germline V gene sequence: CDR1 SGHTA, CDR2 FQGTGA. The CDR3 sequence is 18 residues long. The CDR3 region is CASSLGLPRGIRNTEAFF. The CDR3 DNA reads as TGTGCCAGCAGCTTGGGACTGCCGAGGGGCATAAGGAACACTGAAGCTTTCTTT.

This clonotype was seen a handful of times. The chain recombines TRBV12-3 or TRBV12-4 with TRBJ1-5; D gene uncertain. The ends were cut back, 3 bases at V and 6 bases at J, with 18 bases in the middle. The CDR3 loop spans 16 amino acids. The CDR3 DNA sequence: TGTGCCAGCAGTTTTCGCCAAGTCGATGAAGGTCAGCCCCAGCATTTT. This codes for CASSFRQVDEGQPQHF.

This clonotype was observed once. V is TRBV5-1 and J is TRBJ1-1; a weak D match, TRBD1 (5 bases). V was cut by 5 bases and J by 0 bases, with 8 bases left in between. CDR1 SGHRS and CDR2 YFSETQ come from the germline V gene. The CDR3 has 13 amino acids. As DNA, the CDR3 is TGCGCCAGCAGGGGGGGTATGAACACTGAAGCTTTCTTT. This encodes CASRGGMNTEAFF. Complete variable domain (other parts from reference TRBV5-1 and TRBJ1-1): KAGVTQTPRYLIKTRGQQVTLSCSPISGHRSVSWYQQTPGQGLQFLFEYFSETQRNKGNFPGRFSGRQFSNSRSEMNVSTLELGDSALYLCASRGGMNTEAFFGQGTRLTVV.

The genes are TRBV7-9 and TRBJ1-1; D not certain. The V and J ends lost 3 bases and 4 bases respectively, with 12 bases between them. CDR3 length: 14 amino acids. In germline, CDR1 is SEHNR, CDR2 FQNEAQ (reference sequence). The CDR3 loop is CASSFGPRGTEAFF. The CDR3 bases are TGTGCCAGCAGCTTTGGCCCCCGAGGCACTGAAGCTTTCTTT.

The V call is TRBV20-1, the J call TRBJ1-5, with D tentatively TRBD1 (6 bases). Germline CDR1 and CDR2: DFQATT and SNEGSKA (reference sequence). V was shortened by 3 bases and J by 2 bases, with 11 bases between the two germline ends. The CDR3 contains 14 residues. The CDR3 DNA is TGCAGTGCTAGTGACAGGAATGGCAATCAGCCCCAGCATTTT. This encodes CSASDRNGNQPQHF.

This clonotype was observed a few times. The V call is TRBV20-1, the J call TRBJ2-5; TRBD2 is a possible D gene (5 bases). The CDR3 has 11 residues. CDR1 is DFQATT and CDR2 is SNEGSKA in the germline V gene (reference sequence). V lost 7 bases and J 4 bases, leaving 10 bases between the germline ends. Here the CDR3 DNA reads TGCAGTGTGGGAGCGGTAGAGACCCAGTACTTC. This encodes CSVGAVETQYF.

In DNA, the CDR3 is TGTGCCAGCAGCTTAGAGTTTCAAGAGACCCAGTACTTC. Translated, it gives CASSLEFQETQYF. This chain joins TRBV7-2 and TRBJ2-5; D unresolved. V was shortened by 1 base and J by 2 bases, with 5 bases between the two germline ends. There are 13 residues in the CDR3. Germline V CDR1 and CDR2: SGHTA, FQGNSA.

In its sample, this clonotype was seen once. The chain recombines TRBV6-6 with TRBJ1-4; TRBD1 matches 8 bases. V was clipped by 7 bases and J by 10 bases; unmatched bases: 14. Germline CDR1 is MNHNY and CDR2 is SVGAGI (reference sequence). CDR3 length: 15 residues. The CDR3 region has the DNA TGTGCCAGCACCGAGGGGACAGGTGATTGGGGAAAACTGTTTTTT. Its translation is CASTEGTGDWGKLFF.

This clonotype was detected only a few times. The V gene is TRBV7-6, the J gene TRBJ1-6; the D gene is possibly TRBD1 (5 bases). V was cut by 5 bases and J by 7 bases, with 15 bases left in between. Per germline, CDR1 SGHVS and CDR2 FNYEAQ. CDR3 length equals 15 residues. For the CDR3, the DNA is TGTGCCAGCAGCCCCCAGCAGGGTTGGAATTCACCCCTCCACTTT. It specifies CASSPQQGWNSPLHF. Using reference TRBV7-6 and TRBJ1-6 for the parts outside the CDR3, the full variable domain is GAGVSQSPRYKVTKRGQDVALRCDPISGHVSLYWYRQALGQGPEFLTYFNYEAQQDKSGLPNDRFSAERPEGSISTLTIQRTEQRDSAMYRCASSPQQGWNSPLHFGNGTRLTVT.

CDR3 amino acids: CASSFAPGPSEQFF. The CDR3, as DNA: TGTGCCAGCAGTTTCGCTCCTGGACCCTCTGAGCAGTTCTTC. J is TRBJ2-1 and V is TRBV6-5; unclear D gene. Germline V gives CDR1 MNHEY, CDR2 SVGAGI. The V and J ends lost 4 bases and 9 bases respectively, with 16 bases between them. The CDR3 is made up of 14 amino acids.

This clonotype was counted a single time. The chain recombines TRBV7-8 with TRBJ2-7; 13 nucleotides line up with TRBD2. The CDR3 has 19 residues. Looked up from germline, CDR1 is SGHVS and CDR2 is FQNEAQ. V was pared by 4 bases and J by 0 bases, with 12 bases of the junction left unmatched. Written as DNA, the CDR3 is TGTGCCAGCAGCTCGCCGGGACTAGCGGGACGGTCTAGCTCCTACGAGCAGTACTTC. It encodes CASSSPGLAGRSSSYEQYF.